This T cell receptor beta chain came from a study of early T cells in non-severe SARS-CoV-2 infection. The overall study: Bulk RNA taken from unsorted whole blood was sequenced, leaving chains unpaired.

A few counts support this clonotype. Antigen unknown. There are 14 residues in the CDR3. Germline V gene lookup returns CDR1 MNHNS and CDR2 SASEGT. Unique molecular identifiers were affixed to single, distinct cDNA molecules. TCRdb processed the 5' RACE reads anew with MiXCR; each CDR3 protein has one entry. This table has fewer than 35,000 distinct CDR3 sequences, around 9% appearing once. Points from the study as a whole: Private and CD4 specificities were missed by VDJdb matching, skewed to anti-spike CD8.

The rearrangement uses TRBV6-1 and TRBJ2-1, with no clear D. Sequenced material: whole blood. The receptor was isolated from an adult who was a healthcare worker with PCR-confirmed SARS-CoV-2 infection or an uninfected control (not recorded which). The CDR3 loop is CATRPPRFGDEQFF. The CDR3 DNA reads TGTGCGACCCGACCCCCCCGATTTGGCGATGAGCAGTTCTTC.